This T cell receptor beta chain came from a study of blood T cell repertoires in COVID-19. Overall study context: Sample material is recorded as cDNA or gDNA derived from T cells, B-cell-depleted T cells, or PBMCs.

CDR1 and CDR2 (germline): KGHDR, SFDVKD. V was trimmed by 2 bases and J by 5 bases, leaving 15 bases between them. The CDR3 contains 15 residues. Only in-frame clones appear in the TCRdb table, and some are missing; sequencing was by immunoSEQ multiplex PCR. There are roughly 390,000 clones in the sample; about 85% occur only once, and roughly 3.6% lies in the top ten. The clonotype originates from a woman aged 18-29 years with acute or convalescent COVID-19. This chain uses TRBV24-1 with TRBJ2-7; a weak D match, TRBD1 (5 bases). What was sequenced was peripheral blood. CDR3 DNA: TGTGCCACCAGTGATTCAAAGGCCTCAGGGAACGAGCAGTACTTC. Translation gives CATSDSKASGNEQYF.